This entry lists 31 T cell receptor beta chains sequenced from one sample in a study of T cells in Graves' hyperthyroidism and ophthalmopathy. Amplification targeted TCR beta CDR3 regions from RNA transcripts. TCR CDR3 underwent first-round RT-PCR with the HTBI primer set. TCRdb reprocessed the multiplex PCR reads via MiXCR and lists one record per CDR3 protein. The data contain roughly 500,000 distinct CDR3 sequences, 40% to 50% of them singletons. Sequencing was carried out using peripheral blood or thyroid tissue (not recorded which). These receptors were taken from an adult woman with Graves' disease, either hyperthyroidism or ophthalmopathy (not recorded which).

V and J are TRBV29-1 and TRBJ2-5; TRBD2 aligns across 16 bases. The junction had 8 bases not matched to a gene; V was cut back by 5 bases and J by 5 bases. Germline CDR1 SQVTM, CDR2 ANQGSEA. The CDR3 runs 16 residues. DNA of the CDR3: TGCAGCGTTTACGGGACTAGCGGGAGGGCTGTCGAGACCCAGTACTTC. It specifies CSVYGTSGRAVETQYF. The complete variable domain, with remaining parts taken from reference TRBV29-1 and TRBJ2-5, reads SAVISQKPSRDICQRGTSLTIQCQVDSQVTMMFWYRQQPGQSLTLIATANQGSEATYESGFVIDKFPISRPNLTFSTLTVSNMSPEDSSIYLCSVYGTSGRAVETQYFGPGTRLLVL.

Here the CDR3 DNA reads TGTGCCAGCAGCTTGGTAACTAGCGGGAGGGATACGCAGTATTTT. Amino acids: CASSLVTSGRDTQYF. The chain links TRBV7-6 to TRBJ2-3; 12 bases align to TRBD2. The CDR3 covers 15 residues. Trimming at V came to 3 bases and at J to 6 bases, leaving 4 bases not matched to a gene. The germline gives CDR1 SGHVS, CDR2 FNYEAQ.

Only one count was recorded for this clonotype. A read error may account for a junction end that differs from germline. The gene calls are TRBV29-1 and TRBJ2-1, with 15 bases fitting TRBD2. The CDR3 extends over 15 amino acids. The V gene's germline CDR1 is SQVTM and CDR2 ANQGSEA. CDR3 in DNA: TGCAGCGTAGAAGGACTAGCGGGAGGGCGGTATGAGCAGTTCTTC. Translated: CSVEGLAGGRYEQFF.

This rearrangement joins TRBV7-9 to TRBJ1-2; possibly TRBD1 for D (6 bases). The CDR3 sequence is 15 residues long. The V and J ends lost 6 bases and 4 bases respectively, with 18 bases between them. Germline CDR1 SEHNR, CDR2 FQNEAQ (reference sequence). CDR3 nucleotides: TGTGCCAGCAGTAATGGCGGACAGAATAGCTATGGCTACACCTTC. Translating it yields CASSNGGQNSYGYTF.

This clonotype was detected only once. One end of the junction varies from germline; a read error may be responsible. This chain joins TRBV12-3 or TRBV12-4 and TRBJ1-1; D ambiguous. The CDR3 loop spans 13 amino acids. CDR3 sequence: CASGLLGGVEAFF. CDR3 DNA sequence: TGTGCCAGCGGTTTATTGGGTGGGGTTGAAGCCTTCTTT.

In its sample, this clonotype was seen once. V is TRBV2 and J is TRBJ2-7; 9 bases match TRBD1. This CDR3 comprises 11 residues. V was clipped by 10 bases and J by 6 bases; unmatched bases: 4. Per germline, CDR1 SNHLY and CDR2 FYNNEI. For the CDR3, the DNA is TGTGCCATTTCGACAGGGGGCGAGCAGTACTTC. Its translation: CAISTGGEQYF.

This clonotype was detected only once. CDR3 coding DNA: TGTGCCAGCAGCTTAGCCCAGGGTATAAGTACTGAAGCTTTCTTT. It translates to CASSLAQGISTEAFF. The chain recombines TRBV7-9 with TRBJ1-1; D might be TRBD1 (5 bases). V gave up 0 bases and J gave up 5 bases, with 13 bases separating them. CDR1 is SEHNR and CDR2 is FQNEAQ in the germline V gene (reference sequence). The CDR3 has 15 amino acids.

V usage is TRBV10-3 and J usage is TRBJ1-3; TRBD1 aligns across 10 bases. The CDR3 consists of 15 residues. The V gene's germline CDR1 is ENHRY and CDR2 SYGVKD. V was clipped by 8 bases and J by 3 bases; unmatched bases: 7. CDR3 amino acids: CAIGLTGGYGNTIYF. The CDR3 DNA follows: TGTGCCATCGGTTTGACAGGGGGCTATGGAAACACCATATATTTT.

V and J are TRBV4-1 and TRBJ2-6, with D maybe TRBD1 (5 bases). Germline CDR1 is MGHRA and CDR2 is YSYEKL. The CDR3 has 19 amino acids. Trimming left V 0 bases short and J 0 bases short, with 15 bases between. CDR3 residues: CASSQEVTGRSSGANVLTF. For the CDR3, the DNA is TGCGCCAGCAGCCAAGAGGTTACAGGAAGGAGCTCTGGGGCCAACGTCCTGACTTTC.

The chain employs TRBV25-1 and TRBJ1-6; TRBD1 matches 7 bases. In germline, CDR1 is MGHDK, CDR2 SYGVNS. This CDR3 comprises 17 residues. V lost 3 bases to trimming and J lost 0 bases; unmatched junction nucleotides: 5. The CDR3 loop reads CASSDWDSSSYNSPLHF. CDR3 sequence (DNA): TGTGCCAGCAGTGACTGGGACAGCAGCTCCTATAATTCACCCCTCCACTTT. The full variable domain, in which reference TRBV25-1 and TRBJ1-6 provide the parts outside the CDR3, is EADIYQTPRYLVIGTGKKITLECSQTMGHDKMYWYQQDPGMELHLIHYSYGVNSTEKGDLSSESTVSRIRTEHFPLTLESARPSHTSQYLCASSDWDSSSYNSPLHFGNGTRLTVT.

This clonotype appeared once. V is TRBV4-3 and J is TRBJ1-2, with D tentatively TRBD1 (5 bases). There are 14 residues in the CDR3. V was shortened by 0 bases and J by 8 bases, with 13 bases between the two germline ends. In germline, CDR1 is LGHNA, CDR2 YSLEER. The CDR3 here is CASSQERGRTGYTF. The DNA for the CDR3 is TGCGCCAGCAGCCAAGAACGGGGCCGGACGGGCTACACCTTC.

V gene TRBV5-1 combines with J gene TRBJ1-1, with D hard to call. Germline CDR1 is SGHRS and CDR2 is YFSETQ. CDR3 size: 14 residues. Trimming took 2 bases from V and 1 from J, leaving 9 bases between them. DNA for the CDR3: TGCGCCAGCAGCTTCTCCGGCGGGAACACTGAAGCTTTCTTT. Protein product: CASSFSGGNTEAFF. Full variable domain (remainder filled in from reference TRBV5-1 and TRBJ1-1): KAGVTQTPRYLIKTRGQQVTLSCSPISGHRSVSWYQQTPGQGLQFLFEYFSETQRNKGNFPGRFSGRQFSNSRSEMNVSTLELGDSALYLCASSFSGGNTEAFFGQGTRLTVV.

This clonotype has a handful of counts. The chain has TRBV7-2 and TRBJ2-3, with D perhaps TRBD1 (5 bases). Germline V gene lookup returns CDR1 SGHTA and CDR2 FQGNSA. Trimming cost V 2 bases and J 3 bases, with 12 bases left between them. The CDR3 spans 15 residues. In DNA, the CDR3 is TGTGCCAGCAGCTTAATCAGGGTGGGGACAGATACGCAGTATTTT. This sequence encodes CASSLIRVGTDTQYF.

For this clonotype: A read error may be the cause here, since a much bigger clone is one base away. V and J are TRBV20-1 and TRBJ2-7, with D tentatively TRBD2 (6 bases). Trimming removed 2 bases at V and 4 bases at J, with 18 bases between. Germline V gene sequence: CDR1 DFQATT, CDR2 SNEGSKA (reference sequence). This CDR3 region has 15 residues. The CDR3 reads CSARLDPGTDYEQYF. The DNA of the CDR3 is TGCAGTGCTAGACTCGACCCCGGGACTGATTACGAGCAGTACTTC.

This chain joins TRBV15 and TRBJ2-5, with 7 bases matching TRBD1. CDR1 and CDR2 (germline): LNHNV, YYDKDF (reference sequence). The J segment lost 5 bases and the V segment lost 2 bases, leaving 14 bases of the junction unmatched. The CDR3 runs 17 residues. As DNA, the CDR3 is TGTGCCACCAGCAGAACCAAACAGGGGTTCGGGCAGGAGACCCAGTACTTC. Translated, it gives CATSRTKQGFGQETQYF.

On this clonotype itself: A much larger clone lies one base from this, so it may be a read error. In this CDR3 the conserved last residue, phenylalanine or tryptophan, is missing, so a read error is likely. The CDR3 reads CSAQRPGLGTYEQYL. CDR3 nucleotides: TGCAGTGCCCAGAGGCCCGGACTAGGGACCTACGAGCAGTACCTC. This chain links TRBV20-1 with TRBJ2-7, with 7 bases identical to TRBD2. V shed 6 bases and J 2 bases; nucleotides not matched to a gene: 13. CDR1 is DFQATT and CDR2 is SNEGSKA in the germline V gene (reference sequence). CDR3 length equals 15 residues.

The chain employs TRBV7-8 and TRBJ1-1, with 7 bases fitting TRBD1. This CDR3 region has 15 residues. The junction had 9 bases not matched to a gene; V was cut back by 3 bases and J by 5 bases. Germline V gene lookup returns CDR1 SGHVS and CDR2 FQNEAQ. The CDR3 spells CASSLDRTSGTEAFF. The CDR3 region has the DNA TGTGCCAGCAGCTTGGACAGGACTTCTGGAACTGAAGCTTTCTTT.

This rearrangement joins TRBV20-1 to TRBJ2-7, with D uncertain. The V end was cut by 0 bases, the J end by 3 bases, with 15 bases between. The CDR3 runs to 15 residues. The V gene's germline CDR1 is DFQATT and CDR2 SNEGSKA (reference sequence). CDR3: CSARDNLLVGYEQYF. The CDR3 DNA follows: TGCAGTGCTAGAGATAACTTGCTAGTAGGCTACGAGCAGTACTTC.

V gene TRBV12-3 or TRBV12-4 combines with J gene TRBJ2-2; unclear D gene. The CDR3 is 12 residues long. Trimming took 10 bases from V and 7 from J, leaving 13 bases between them. The DNA of the CDR3 is TGTGCCATCAACCTTCCGGGCGGGGAGCTGTTTTTT. It is translated as CAINLPGGELFF.

The chain carries TRBV25-1 and TRBJ2-5; D is uncertain. This CDR3 spans 12 amino acids. Germline assignment: CDR1 MGHDK and CDR2 SYGVNS. The CDR3 region is CARDGPRETQYF. The DNA for the CDR3 is TGTGCTAGAGATGGCCCAAGGGAGACCCAGTACTTC.

This clonotype was counted many times. The genes are TRBV9 and TRBJ2-5; a possible D gene is TRBD2 (6 bases). The CDR3 consists of 15 residues. CDR1 and CDR2 from the germline V gene are SGDLS and YYNGEE. Trimming shortened V by 0 bases and J by 3 bases, and 12 bases separated the two germline ends. The CDR3 spells CASSVGGGTKETQYF. In nucleotides, the CDR3 is TGTGCCAGCAGCGTAGGCGGAGGGACGAAAGAGACCCAGTACTTC.

This clonotype was counted ten times or more. The gene calls are TRBV24-1 and TRBJ1-2, with D unresolved. This CDR3 is built from 12 residues. The germline V gene encodes CDR1 KGHDR and CDR2 SFDVKD. The V end was cut by 6 bases, the J end by 8 bases, with 12 bases between. Here the CDR3 reads CATSPGEGGYTF. In DNA form, the CDR3 reads TGTGCCACCAGTCCTGGGGAGGGCGGCTACACCTTC.

The chain employs TRBV9 and TRBJ2-5, with a possible D match to TRBD2 (6 bases). CDR1 SGDLS and CDR2 YYNGEE come from the germline V gene. The CDR3 spans 14 residues. V dropped 3 bases and J dropped 5 bases, with 14 bases sitting between them. CDR3 nucleotide sequence: TGTGCCAGCAGCGGGTGGGGTAGCGGCGAGACCCAGTACTTC. As protein: CASSGWGSGETQYF.

This chain uses TRBV7-3 with TRBJ2-5; 9 positions agree with TRBD2. Germline V lookup: CDR1 SGHTA, CDR2 FQGTGA. Losses at the gene ends were 2 bases for V and 5 bases for J; bases not matched to a gene: 15. The CDR3 runs 18 residues. CDR3 coding DNA: TGTGCCAGCAGCTTAGCTGCGGGAGGGCCGGGAACCGGGGAGACCCAGTACTTC. This codes for CASSLAAGGPGTGETQYF.

This chain connects TRBV12-3 or TRBV12-4 to TRBJ1-2; 7 bases line up with TRBD1. Trimming at V came to 5 bases and at J to 8 bases, leaving 5 bases not matched to a gene. The CDR3 contains 12 residues. CDR3 bases: TGTGCCAGCAGTCCGCCGGGACAGGGCTACACCTTC. The encoded protein is CASSPPGQGYTF.

This sequence joins TRBV7-9 and TRBJ2-5; the D gene is possibly TRBD2 (5 bases). The CDR3 is made up of 16 amino acids. The germline V gene has CDR1 SEHNR and CDR2 FQNEAQ (reference sequence). The V and J ends lost 5 bases and 4 bases respectively, with 20 bases between them. The CDR3 DNA reads as TGTGCCAGCAGCCAAAGAAGCGGAAGGGTTAGAGAGACCCAGTACTTC. It encodes CASSQRSGRVRETQYF.

This clonotype was picked up many times. The chain recombines TRBV4-2 with TRBJ2-7; a possible D gene is TRBD1 (5 bases). This CDR3 is built from 15 residues. V was shortened by 0 bases and J by 2 bases, with 11 bases between the two germline ends. CDR1 LGHNA and CDR2 YNFKEQ come from the germline V gene. The CDR3 loop is CASSQEYQGTYEQYF. The CDR3 nucleotides are TGTGCCAGCAGCCAAGAATACCAGGGTACCTACGAGCAGTACTTC.

This clonotype was recorded at least ten times. V and J are TRBV2 and TRBJ2-5, with D possibly TRBD1 on 6 matching bases. This CDR3 spans 15 amino acids. Germline V lookup: CDR1 SNHLY, CDR2 FYNNEI. Trimming removed 6 bases at V and 5 bases at J, with 19 bases between. CDR3 sequence (DNA): TGTGCCAGCAGCCCGGACAGCGGAAGCAGGGAGACCCAGTACTTC. It is translated as CASSPDSGSRETQYF.

This clonotype was recorded many times. The chain couples TRBV24-1 to TRBJ2-2; 11 nucleotides match TRBD2. Per the germline V gene, CDR1 is KGHDR and CDR2 is SFDVKD. The V and J ends lost 3 bases and 5 bases, in that order; junction bases with no gene match: 4. The CDR3 has 16 amino acids. Written as DNA, the CDR3 is TGTGCCACCAGTGATACTAGCGGGAGAAGGACCGGGGAGCTGTTTTTT. Encoded protein: CATSDTSGRRTGELFF.

Comments on this clonotype: Lacking the conserved final phenylalanine or tryptophan, this CDR3 likely reflects a read error. V gene TRBV2 combines with J gene TRBJ1-2, with D tentatively TRBD1 (5 bases). The CDR3 spans 13 residues. V lost 6 bases, J lost 3 bases, and 11 bases lay in between. The germline CDR1 and CDR2 sequences are SNHLY and FYNNEI. CDR3 in amino acids: CASRRDPDYGYTL. In DNA, the CDR3 is TGTGCCAGCAGACGGGACCCTGACTATGGCTACACCCTC.

This clonotype has a single count. A read error is likely, as this CDR3 ends without the conserved phenylalanine or tryptophan. The DNA is omitted, as the CDR3 cannot be located on it reliably, and the CDR3 follows TCRdb's listing. V is TRBV7-2 and J is TRBJ1-6. The CDR3 numbers 8 amino acids, ends counted. Germline values: CDR1 SGHTA, CDR2 FQGNSA. The CDR3 region is CASSLVAY.